Below are 8 T cell receptor beta chains sequenced from a single sample in a study of CD8 T cells in ankylosing spondylitis. From the 5' RACE reads, TCRdb called clonotypes with MiXCR, one entry per CDR3 protein. The repertoire includes approximately 240,000 distinct CDR3 sequences, about 11% of them detected once, and less than 3% sits in the top ten. The source material was blood, either unsorted or a sorted T cell fraction (not recorded which). The receptor source for this set is a male donor with ankylosing spondylitis or in good health (not recorded which).

CDR3 nucleotide sequence: TGTGCCAGCAGTTCCGGGACTAGCGGGAGGAGAACAGATACGCAGTATTTT. It encodes CASSSGTSGRRTDTQYF. The J gene is TRBJ2-3, the V gene TRBV6-2 or TRBV6-3, with TRBD2 matching 15 bases. The V segment lost 4 bases and the J segment 3 bases; nucleotides outside the gene matches: 5. CDR1 is MNHEY and CDR2 is SVGEGT in the germline V gene. The CDR3 has 17 residues.

This clonotype appeared many times. The chain is built from TRBV27 and TRBJ2-7; 11 bases line up with TRBD2. The CDR3 runs 15 residues. In germline, CDR1 is MNHEY, CDR2 SMNVEV (reference sequence). J gave up 2 bases and V 6 bases, and 6 bases lay outside the gene matches. The CDR3 spells CASRLGTSGTYEQYF. DNA for the CDR3: TGTGCCAGCAGACTCGGGACTAGCGGTACCTACGAGCAGTACTTC.

This clonotype was observed at least ten times. The chain is built from TRBV6-1 and TRBJ2-1; no clear D. The V gene's germline CDR1 is MNHNS and CDR2 SASEGT. Trimming shortened V by 1 base and J by 16 bases, and 17 bases separated the two germline ends. The CDR3 is 13 residues long. The CDR3 spells CASSEGSRSSNFF. CDR3 nucleotide sequence: TGTGCCAGCAGTGAAGGATCGAGGAGCTCTAATTTCTTC.

This clonotype was detected only a few times. A much bigger clone sits one base away, suggesting this may be a read error. The rearrangement links TRBV12-3 or TRBV12-4 to TRBJ2-7, with 8 positions matching TRBD2. This CDR3 has 17 residues. Unmatched junction bases numbered 17, after V lost 7 bases and J lost 3 bases. The CDR3 DNA sequence: TGTGCCAGCATCCTAGGCTACAGCGGGGGATCACACTACGAGCAGTACTTC. As protein: CASILGYSGGSHYEQYF.

This clonotype came up many times. The chain carries TRBV29-1 and TRBJ2-2, with 10 bases identical to TRBD2. The CDR3 consists of 15 residues. The V gene end was trimmed by 7 bases and the J gene end by 2 bases; junction bases not matched to a gene: 7. The germline V gene has CDR1 SQVTM and CDR2 ANQGSEA. For the CDR3, the DNA is TGCAGCGCTCTCCTAGCGGGAGAAAACACCGGGGAGCTGTTTTTT. Its translation: CSALLAGENTGELFF.

This clonotype was seen at least ten times. The chain combines TRBV4-1 with TRBJ2-6, with unresolved D. This CDR3 has 12 residues. Per germline, CDR1 MGHRA and CDR2 YSYEKL. V was clipped by 1 base and J by 8 bases, with 3 bases between them. CDR3 in amino acids: CASSQGPNVLTF. The CDR3 DNA sequence: TGCGCCAGCAGCCAAGGCCCCAACGTCCTGACTTTC.

This clonotype was observed many times. The rearrangement uses TRBV4-1 and TRBJ2-1, with 12 bases aligning to TRBD1. CDR3 size: 15 residues. Unmatched junction bases numbered 8, after V lost 4 bases and J lost 10 bases. Germline V CDR1 and CDR2: MGHRA, YSYEKL. CDR3 amino acids: CASSLTGTGGVEQFF. The CDR3 DNA follows: TGCGCCAGCAGCCTGACCGGGACAGGGGGCGTAGAGCAGTTCTTC.

This clonotype occurred many times. The chain employs TRBV20-1 and TRBJ2-1; the D call may be TRBD1 or TRBD2 (5 bases each). This CDR3 region has 15 residues. Looked up from germline, CDR1 is DFQATT and CDR2 is SNEGSKA (reference sequence). V was shortened by 0 bases and J by 5 bases, with 14 bases between the two germline ends. Here the CDR3 DNA reads TGCAGTGCTAGAGATGCCGGGACCATTAACAATGAGCAGTTCTTC. It specifies CSARDAGTINNEQFF.